This T cell receptor (beta chain) was identified in a study of Ad26.COV2.S vaccination and SARS-CoV-2 variants. Looking at the study overall: The study gave Ad26.COV2.S intramuscularly, once or twice 56 days apart.

The treatment here: around 19 received Ad26.COV2.S at low or high dose, single or two shots; roughly five received placebo; per-sample allocation not given. Sampling was performed 63 days after the first vaccine or placebo injection. The study, taken as a whole, reports: The breadth of spike-specific CD8+ and CD4+ T cell responses after vaccination was reportedly substantial.

Trimming shortened V by 1 base and J by 5 bases, and 11 bases separated the two germline ends. Germline V gives CDR1 MNHEY, CDR2 SMNVEV (reference sequence). The CDR3 has 14 residues. The data were produced by immunoSEQ multiplex PCR, yet TCRdb's version contains in-frame clones alone and is incomplete. The sample carries some 480,000 clones, approximately 88% recorded once. As for this clone: What it binds is not known.

The sample here was peripheral blood, taken in a trial of Ad26.COV2.S vaccine versus placebo. The TCR comes from a person between 18 and 65 years old who received the Ad26.COV2.S COVID-19 vaccine or a placebo. The gene calls are TRBV27 and TRBJ2-5; D remains ambiguous. CDR3 region: CASSLLGQWETQYF. The CDR3 DNA is TGTGCCAGCAGTTTATTGGGCCAGTGGGAGACCCAGTACTTC.